These 29 T cell receptor beta chains came from one sample sequenced in a study of blood T cell repertoires in COVID-19. Profiling relied on immunoSEQ multiplex PCR, and the TCRdb table lists in-frame clones only, not all of them. The sample lists around 250,000 clones, 82% seen once, with approximately 3.5% in the top ten. Material: peripheral blood. These receptors were collected from a woman in her late teens or twenties with acute or convalescent COVID-19.

The genes are TRBV19 and TRBJ2-2, with 7 bases that match TRBD1. The germline CDR1 and CDR2 sequences are LNHDA and SQIVND (reference sequence). CDR3 length: 15 residues. The V segment lost 6 bases and the J segment 4 bases; nucleotides outside the gene matches: 8. CDR3 sequence (DNA): TGTGCCAGTAGCTCGGGACAGAGTATCACCGGGGAGCTGTTTTTT. This encodes CASSSGQSITGELFF.

The gene calls are TRBV7-8 and TRBJ2-7; the match to TRBD2 covers 7 bases. This CDR3 comprises 17 residues. Per the germline V gene, CDR1 is SGHVS and CDR2 is FQNEAQ. J lost 5 bases, V lost 1 base, and 14 bases had no gene match. DNA for the CDR3: TGTGCCAGCAGCTTAGAGGTTGTGGGGCTAGCGGCCAACGAGCAGTACTTC. It is translated as CASSLEVVGLAANEQYF.

V is TRBV28 and J is TRBJ2-1; no firm D call. The V and J ends lost 5 bases and 8 bases respectively, with 10 bases between them. The CDR3 is 12 amino acids. Germline V gene lookup returns CDR1 MDHEN and CDR2 SYDVKM. The CDR3 DNA is TGTGCCAGCAGTCTGACTTTCGATGAGCAGTTCTTC. Its protein is CASSLTFDEQFF.

The chain links TRBV6-4 to TRBJ2-1, with D tentatively TRBD1 (5 bases). Trimming stripped 8 bases from V and 9 bases from J, with 14 bases between. The CDR3 is 12 residues long. From germline, CDR1 is MRHNA and CDR2 SNTAGT. The CDR3 DNA sequence: TGTGCCAGCGGCGAGCTAAGGGGTGAGCAGTTCTTC. It encodes CASGELRGEQFF.

This clone was recorded only once. This rearrangement joins TRBV6-5 to TRBJ2-1; 8 nucleotides agree with TRBD2. The ends lost 0 bases at V and 16 bases at J; junction bases unmatched: 17. This CDR3 comprises 16 residues. The V gene's germline CDR1 is MNHEY and CDR2 SVGAGI. This CDR3 is CASSYSPLSIAGGLFF. CDR3 nucleotide sequence: TGTGCCAGCAGTTACTCTCCCCTCTCGATCGCGGGAGGCCTCTTCTTC.

The V and J genes are TRBV7-2 and TRBJ2-7; tentatively, D is TRBD2 (7 bases). The germline V and J ends were trimmed by 4 bases and 9 bases, with 16 bases remaining between them. This CDR3 spans 13 amino acids. Germline loops: CDR1 SGHTA, CDR2 FQGNSA. CDR3 loop: CASSSDWRGGQYF. CDR3 nucleotide sequence: TGTGCCAGCAGCTCTGACTGGAGGGGGGGGCAGTACTTC.

The chain couples TRBV10-3 to TRBJ1-5, with a weak D call TRBD1 (6 bases). CDR1 is ENHRY, CDR2 SYGVKD, per germline. This CDR3 is 15 amino acids long. V lost 4 bases and J 1 base, leaving 11 bases between the germline ends. DNA of the CDR3: TGTGCCATCAGTGGGGGGCAGGGAAGCAATCAGCCCCAGCATTTT. Protein sequence: CAISGGQGSNQPQHF.

This chain uses TRBV25-1 with TRBJ2-7, with 10 bases matching TRBD1. The CDR3 consists of 14 residues. V was clipped by 3 bases and J by 5 bases; unmatched bases: 4. Germline V gene sequence: CDR1 MGHDK, CDR2 SYGVNS. The CDR3 DNA sequence: TGTGCCAGCAGTGACCCCGGGACAGGGGACGAGCAGTACTTC. Amino acids: CASSDPGTGDEQYF.

This chain uses TRBV5-1 with TRBJ2-5; 9 bases are shared with TRBD1. V lost 4 bases, J lost 7 bases, and 8 bases stayed unmatched. CDR1 and CDR2 from the germline V gene are SGHRS and YFSETQ. The CDR3 runs to 14 residues. CDR3 bases: TGCGCCAGCAGCCCCGGACAGGGGATGGGGACCCAGTACTTC. This codes for CASSPGQGMGTQYF.

This chain joins TRBV7-9 and TRBJ1-1; the D gene is possibly TRBD1 (5 bases). CDR1 SEHNR and CDR2 FQNEAQ come from the germline V gene (reference sequence). Trimming cost V 7 bases and J 9 bases, with 15 bases left between them. The CDR3 is 12 residues long. CDR3 sequence (DNA): TGTGCCAGCAAGGGGCGGGGTCGCCAAGCTTTCTTT. Its protein product is CASKGRGRQAFF.

V usage is TRBV6-2 or TRBV6-3 and J usage is TRBJ1-5; 8 nucleotides line up with TRBD1. V was pared by 2 bases and J by 6 bases, with 3 bases of the junction left unmatched. Germline CDR1 MNHEY, CDR2 SVGEGT. The CDR3 extends over 14 amino acids. The CDR3 DNA reads TGTGCCAGCAGTTACCCAGGGGGCGGTCAGCCCCAGCATTTT. Translation gives CASSYPGGGQPQHF.

The chain employs TRBV11-3 and TRBJ2-1, with TRBD1 matching 9 bases. The CDR3 extends over 16 amino acids. The germline gives CDR1 SGHNT, CDR2 YENEEA. V shed 2 bases and J 2 bases; nucleotides not matched to a gene: 4. The CDR3 DNA follows: TGTGCCAGCAGCTTACTCGGGGACAGGGCCTACAATGAGCAGTTCTTC. As protein: CASSLLGDRAYNEQFF.

J is TRBJ1-2 and V is TRBV4-3; D gene uncertain. This CDR3 is 12 amino acids long. From germline, CDR1 is LGHNA and CDR2 YSLEER. The V end lost 2 bases, the J end lost 5 bases, and 6 bases lay between the germline ends. Here the CDR3 reads CASSQLTYGYTF. DNA for the CDR3: TGCGCCAGCAGCCAATTAACATATGGCTACACCTTC.

This chain uses TRBV28 with TRBJ2-3; 7 bases are a match to TRBD2. J was trimmed by 3 bases and V by 4 bases; bases with no gene match: 13. CDR1 MDHEN and CDR2 SYDVKM come from the germline V gene. The CDR3 consists of 17 residues. CDR3 sequence: CASSSPGRKGRTDTQYF. For the CDR3, the DNA is TGTGCCAGCAGTTCTCCCGGGAGGAAAGGGAGGACAGATACGCAGTATTTT.

The chain combines TRBV6-5 with TRBJ2-5, with TRBD2 matching 8 bases. There are 15 residues in the CDR3. Germline CDR1 and CDR2: MNHEY and SVGAGI. The trim removed 3 bases at V and 3 bases at J, leaving 6 bases unmatched. In nucleotides, the CDR3 is TGTGCCAGCAGTTATCTGGGACTAGGGAAAGAGACCCAGTACTTC. Translated, it gives CASSYLGLGKETQYF.

This clone was counted only a few times. In nucleotides, the CDR3 is TGCGCCAGCAGCTTGGGACAGGAGTTCTATGGTGGCTACACCTTC. This gives the protein CASSLGQEFYGGYTF. The chain links TRBV5-1 to TRBJ1-2; the D gene is possibly TRBD1 (6 bases). This CDR3 has 15 amino acids. CDR1 and CDR2 (germline): SGHRS, YFSETQ. The V end was cut by 0 bases, the J end by 7 bases, with 16 bases between.

The rearrangement links TRBV7-9 to TRBJ2-1, with 10 bases matching TRBD1. Per germline, CDR1 SEHNR and CDR2 FQNEAQ (reference sequence). This CDR3 is built from 15 residues. V dropped 4 bases and J dropped 5; count of bases not matched to a gene: 5. CDR3 sequence (DNA): TGTGCCAGCAGCTACGGACAGGGGGATCACAATGAGCAGTTCTTC. Encoded protein: CASSYGQGDHNEQFF.

This chain links TRBV13 with TRBJ2-2; TRBD1 matches at 10 bases. The germline gives CDR1 PRHDT, CDR2 FYEKMQ (reference sequence). J lost 13 bases, V lost 5 bases, and 4 bases had no gene match. The CDR3 contains 12 residues. The CDR3 nucleotides are TGTGCCAGCAGCCGGGACAGGGGTCGGCTGTTTTTT. This gives the protein CASSRDRGRLFF.

This clone occurred once. The chain couples TRBV29-1 to TRBJ2-1; perhaps TRBD2 as D (6 bases). CDR3 length: 13 amino acids. V was pared by 6 bases and J by 2 bases, with 11 bases between. CDR1 is SQVTM and CDR2 is ANQGSEA in the germline V gene. CDR3 coding DNA: TGCAGCGTAGAACAGCGGGCCTACAATGAGCAGTTCTTC. Translation: CSVEQRAYNEQFF.

This chain connects TRBV4-3 to TRBJ2-1; 9 nucleotides agree with TRBD2. Germline V gene lookup returns CDR1 LGHNA and CDR2 YSLEER. Germline trimming cut 5 bases from V and 6 bases from J; bases unmatched to any gene: 11. This CDR3 region has 16 residues. The DNA of the CDR3 is TGCGCCAGCAGCACACGAGCGGGAGGAGGAGTCAATGAGCAGTTCTTC. Protein sequence: CASSTRAGGGVNEQFF.

This chain uses TRBV29-1 with TRBJ1-1; perhaps TRBD1 as D (5 bases). Germline V gene data show CDR1 as SQVTM and CDR2 as ANQGSEA. The CDR3 runs to 12 residues. V gave up 2 bases and J gave up 4 bases, with 8 bases separating them. In DNA, the CDR3 is TGCAGCGTTGAACGGGGGGTCACTGAAGCTTTCTTT. Translation: CSVERGVTEAFF.

This rearrangement joins TRBV6-5 to TRBJ2-3; TRBD2 agrees at 7 bases. Per the germline V gene, CDR1 is MNHEY and CDR2 is SVGAGI. V lost 6 bases and J lost 7; bases outside the gene matches: 10. The CDR3 has 14 residues. CDR3 nucleotides: TGTGCCAGCAGCCGGGGAGGCGGGACTAATACGCAGTATTTT. It translates to CASSRGGGTNTQYF.

This clone has only one observation. The chain couples TRBV28 to TRBJ2-7, with D perhaps TRBD2 (7 bases). The CDR3 is 15 residues long. Germline values: CDR1 MDHEN, CDR2 SYDVKM. Trimming removed 2 bases from V and 6 bases from J, with 17 bases in between. Here the CDR3 DNA reads TGTGCCAGCAGTTTAGCGGGGGCAGGGCGACCCGAGCAGTACTTC. This codes for CASSLAGAGRPEQYF.

The V and J genes are TRBV13 and TRBJ2-1, with TRBD2 identical over 7 bases. Trimming cost V 6 bases and J 6 bases; bases outside gene matches: 20. The CDR3 runs 18 residues. The V gene's germline CDR1 is PRHDT and CDR2 FYEKMQ (reference sequence). This CDR3 reads CASRPNSLSGLPSNEQFF. CDR3 coding DNA: TGTGCCAGCAGGCCCAACTCCCTTTCGGGACTACCCTCCAATGAGCAGTTCTTC.

This clone was seen a few times. V gene TRBV7-3 combines with J gene TRBJ2-3, with 10 bases identical to TRBD2. Trimming removed 3 bases from V and 3 bases from J; junction bases left unmatched: 9. The germline V gene encodes CDR1 SGHTA and CDR2 FQGTGA. The CDR3 sequence is 17 residues long. The CDR3 nucleotides are TGTGCCAGCAGCTTTCTCCCAGCGGGAGGGCGAACAGATACGCAGTATTTT. Protein product: CASSFLPAGGRTDTQYF.

The chain carries TRBV11-2 and TRBJ2-5, with a possible D match to TRBD1 (5 bases). Trimming left V 3 bases short and J 1 base short, with 9 bases between. Germline values: CDR1 SGHAT, CDR2 FQNNGV. This CDR3 spans 14 amino acids. CDR3: CASSFYQGQETQYF. In nucleotides, the CDR3 is TGTGCCAGCAGCTTTTACCAGGGCCAAGAGACCCAGTACTTC.

This chain uses TRBV25-1 with TRBJ2-7; tentatively, D is TRBD1 (5 bases). This CDR3 has 13 amino acids. Germline values: CDR1 MGHDK, CDR2 SYGVNS. The germline V and J ends were trimmed by 3 bases and 0 bases, with 6 bases remaining between them. The CDR3 coding sequence is TGTGCCAGCAGTGAGGACAACTCCTACGAGCAGTACTTC. Amino acids: CASSEDNSYEQYF.

The chain couples TRBV6-5 to TRBJ1-5, with D uncertain. The CDR3 length is 15 residues. Germline V lookup: CDR1 MNHEY, CDR2 SVGAGI. The ends were cut back, 0 bases at V and 1 base at J, with 7 bases in the middle. The CDR3 DNA follows: TGTGCCAGCAGTTACTCCCCGGGGAGCAATCAGCCCCAGCATTTT. This translates into CASSYSPGSNQPQHF.

V usage is TRBV12-3 or TRBV12-4 and J usage is TRBJ1-6, with no clear D. The CDR3 is 13 residues long. Trimming removed 3 bases from V and 7 bases from J, with 7 bases in between. The CDR3: CASSFAENSPLHF. CDR3 in DNA: TGTGCCAGCAGTTTTGCGGAGAATTCACCCCTCCACTTT.